This TCR beta chain was captured in a study of cytomegalovirus exposure and HLA in healthy donors (dated by TCRdb to the late 2010s). Describing the broader study: According to an earlier analysis of 587 of the donors, some 180 million T cells yielded some 110 million unique TCR beta sequences and around 300 Gb of sequence data. An early release covering about 600 HLA-typed donors comprised roughly 300 gigabases of sequencing data and around 80 million unique TCR sequences. Of the roughly 400 genotyped donors, roughly 85% fell in the genetic ancestry cluster associated with self-reported Caucasian donors. The aim of the study was to test whether cataloging public T cell receptors could identify signatures of past pathogen exposure. The study used immunosequencing to profile the T cell repertoires of 670 or so subjects and linked those repertoires to cytomegalovirus serostatus. Besides the first cohort of more than 650 subjects, a separate validation cohort made up of about 120 different subjects was used. High-throughput TCR immunosequencing, statistical association of individual TCRs with disease status, and machine learning were combined to predict cytomegalovirus infection status. In a later analysis, previously published TCR beta repertoires from 670 or so donors were re-analyzed and high-resolution HLA genotyping was added so that TCR occurrence patterns could be studied. In the later analysis, no new phenotypic data were used to find candidate immune exposures; instead, reliance was placed on TCR beta sequences and their occurrence across donors. An earlier analysis of fewer than 750 of the donors used high-throughput TCR beta sequencing to judge whether each TCR beta V gene segment behaved as functional or pseudogenic. Alongside the repertoire data, information on donor age, sex, ethnicity and CMV serostatus was compiled. In a later genetic analysis, genome-wide SNP genotypes for about 55% of the roughly 670 donors were used, and that subset was treated as a discovery cohort. All discovery cohort repertoires had been generated using a single sequencing platform. HLA typing included class I and class II loci at four-digit resolution. Typing coverage differed by locus: A, B, C, DRB1 and DQB1 were typed in roughly 629-630 donors, DQA1 in 500 to 550, DPA1 in 600 to 610, and DPB1 in 450 to 490. Roughly five DR-DQ haplotypes were handled as single units for association and clustering, since linkage in the cohort was strong. Across approximately 400 genotyped donors of the cohort, an average of approximately 240,000 unique TCR beta nucleotide sequences per donor were sequenced, and roughly a sixth of those sequences were non-productive.

Trimming takes 5 bases from V and 9 bases from J, and the germline ends sit 16 bases apart. Inclusive of the bounding cysteine and phenylalanine, the CDR3 is 13 residues long. Just CDR3 DNA is preserved here, 39 bases in frame from base 1. From the germline V gene, CDR1 is SNHLY and CDR2 is FYNNEI. With respect to this clone: What this receptor recognizes is not known. A far larger clone is one nucleotide away, so this likely arose from a read error. Within the sample, other DNA sequences also encode this same CDR3.

Library construction relied on the immunoSEQ multiplex PCR assay. The multiplex PCR relied on a mix of 60 forward primers for TCR Vbeta segments and 13 reverse primers for TCR Jbeta segments. The CDR3 region of rearranged TCR beta genes was amplified from genomic DNA by a multiplex PCR assay. The amplified TCR beta libraries were sequenced on the Illumina HiSeq System as 87-base-pair reads. Processing in the source paper ran as follows. A later analysis counted approximately 74 million unique TCR beta chains across the 550 to 750 repertoires, and around 12 million of these chains were shared by at least two donors. A nearest-neighbor algorithm error-corrected the raw reads and collapsed the reads into unique sequences, merging closely related sequences to remove PCR and sequencing errors. Alignment of CDR3 sequences to IMGT reference sequences was used to assign V, D and J gene segments. For a sequence to be retained, a match of at least six nucleotides was required to both a V gene segment and a J gene segment. Rearrangements were classified as productive when the CDR3 lacked stop codons and remained in frame with V and J, and all other rearrangements were classified as non-productive. CDR3 was defined by IMGT convention, running from the second conserved V-encoded cysteine to the conserved J-encoded phenylalanine. Sequences without an unambiguous match to a single V gene segment were excluded from the earlier analysis of several hundred of the donors. An earlier analysis of under 750 of the donors called V segments functional above 56.7% productive rearrangements and segregating when the between-donor standard deviation exceeded 5%. A statistical classification framework was built for diagnosing cytomegalovirus status from the catalog of TCR beta chain sequences. In a later analysis, V and J genes were assigned by comparing TCR nucleotide sequences against IMGT/GENE-DB human TR gene sequences. Using the TCRdist pipeline, a later analysis assigned CDR3 sequences along with most-parsimonious VDJ recombination scenarios. A later analysis defined each TCR beta chain by its CDR3 amino acid sequence plus V-gene family, and excluded reads lacking a unique V-gene family. As a way to deal with suspected cross-contamination and a sequencing artifact, a later analysis dropped approximately 570 nucleotide sequences that were highly shared and had low generation probability. In a later analysis, a clonal expansion index for each public chain was calculated from normalized within-repertoire ranks of inferred template counts. In a later analysis, generation probabilities were computed with a VDJ recombination model fitted to out-of-frame rearrangements, and the resulting probabilities were checked against IGoR. In a later analysis, TCR-TCR, TCR-HLA and TCR-CMV co-occurrence was scored with hypergeometric tests, and a repertoire-size bias correction was applied to TCR pairs. In a later analysis, false discovery rates were estimated by permuting HLA or CMV assignments 20 times. A later analysis grouped co-occurring TCRs with DBSCAN, adding TCRdist sequence similarity when clustering within HLA-allele-positive subsets. Repertoires with fewer than 30,000 or more than 120,000 public chains were left out of co-occurrence clustering, as were four to six repertoires with anomalous nucleotide sharing. Not all clones reach the TCRdb copy of this immuneACCESS table, which keeps in-frame sequences only. Checked studies attribute under half of the gap to unresolved V genes and leave the rest unexplained. V, J and clone size were drawn from that table, and D and trimming were deduced from the DNA. The sample records about 120,000 clones, roughly 82% of which are singletons. Jointly, the top ten make up 11% of the sample.

The cohort consisted of 650 to 850 healthy bone marrow donors. All cohort members were sampled while nominally healthy, although unrecorded immune exposures were likely present. The donor tested CMV seropositive, placing the donor among the approximately 290 seropositive members of the cohort. A peripheral blood sample was collected from each donor, and TCR beta sequencing was performed on peripheral blood mononuclear cells. Genomic DNA extraction from the blood cell samples was performed with the Qiagen DNeasy Blood Extraction Kit. Study-wide findings and limitations: A further reported finding was that TCR beta sequences accurately predicted the HLA-A and HLA-B alleles for most subjects in the first cohort. Compared with the approximately 670-donor mean, donors in an Asian-associated ancestry cluster had fewer N-insertions in productive TCRs, according to a later genetic analysis. Because HLA typing was missing for some donors at each locus, association tests included only the typed subset. Most CMV-associated TCR beta chains appeared to be HLA-restricted in a later analysis, and the HLA associations seemed to be driven largely by CMV exposure. In vitro tests confirmed that a few of the cytomegalovirus-associated TCR beta chains recognize cytomegalovirus antigens. A later analysis found that TCR association rates varied across HLA loci, with DRB1 alleles showing the most associated TCRs and HLA-C alleles the fewest. An earlier analysis of 587 of the donors showed that most TCR beta V segments appeared in productive rearrangements either about 90% or about 30% of the time, which broadly matched IMGT annotations. Compared with equally common non-associated chains, HLA-associated TCR beta chains in a later analysis were more clonally expanded and had lower generation probabilities. In a later genetic analysis, a missense DCLRE1C variant was associated with V-gene and J-gene trimming of TCR beta chains, and the association was replicated in an independent cohort. The authors suggested that the approach could potentially be generalized to other disease states and immunological phenotypes. The only immune exposure information available for the cohort was CMV serostatus. Because counts were too low, more than 15 rarely observed V segments, including chromosome 9 orphons, were left out of the earlier analysis of a few hundred of the donors. The presence/absence analyses assumed that sequencing depth was roughly uniform across donors, and that assumption may not be true. Strong co-occurrence of HLA alleles, especially DR and DQ, made assigning TCR associations to individual alleles difficult. Because the 87-base-pair reads could not distinguish some IMGT-functional V segments, including TRBV6-2 and TRBV6-3, those segments were excluded. While some public TCRs were present in many individuals, most TCR sequences turned up only very rarely across donors. In both the original and validation cohorts, the classifier was reported to diagnose cytomegalovirus status with high specificity and sensitivity. A group of highly shared sequence variants was considered likely to be a technical artifact of the sequencing pipeline. In a later analysis, about 16,000 TCR beta sequences were associated with specific HLA alleles at a false discovery rate of 0.05. Several of the top co-occurrence clusters appeared to be linked to parvovirus B19, influenza, CMV and Epstein-Barr virus, according to a later analysis. A total of 150 or so TCR beta chains were listed by the study as associated with cytomegalovirus. The cohort was sequenced for TCR beta chains only, and without alpha or paired-chain data the features that could be detected were limited. Correlated functional status among segregating V segments might be attributable to linkage disequilibrium, but an unknown experimental factor could not be ruled out.

This receptor chain uses TRBV2 and TRBJ2-5; the D gene is possibly TRBD1, with 5 bases matching. The sequencing input was PBMCs. This TCR came from a male donor in good health and CMV-seropositive. The CDR3 region: CASSRTGDIPQYF. The DNA sequence is as follows: TGTGCCAGCAGTCGCACAGGAGATATCCCCCAGTACTTC. When the CDR3 is completed using the reference TRBV2 and TRBJ2-5 genes on either side, the full variable domain is EPEVTQTPSHQVTQMGQEVILRCVPISNHLYFYWYRQILGQKVEFLVSFYNNEISEKSEIFDDQFSVERPDGSNFTLKIRSTKLEDSAMYFCASSRTGDIPQYFGPGTRLLVL.